This is a list of T cell receptor beta chains from one sample in a study of OX40 agonist ivuxolimab in advanced cancers. Sequencing was performed with immunoSEQ multiplex PCR; in TCRdb, only in-frame clones are kept and a portion is missing. In the table there are 60,000 or so clones, 82% of which are singletons. The sequenced sample was CD4+ or CD8+ T cells sorted from blood, obtained in a trial of the OX40 agonist ivuxolimab. Receptors were obtained from an adult with an advanced solid tumor such as melanoma, head and neck, liver or kidney cancer. Each CDR3 is given with its conserved first and last residue. Fields, in order: D gene, V gene, J gene, CDR3 DNA, CDR3 protein. The D gene is left open where the match is weak.

D gene: TRBD1
V gene: TRBV11-1
J gene: TRBJ1-1
CDR3 DNA: TGTGCCAGCAGCTTGGACAGGGGGACTGAAGCTTTCTTT
CDR3 protein: CASSLDRGTEAFF

D gene: -
V gene: TRBV6-1
J gene: TRBJ2-3
CDR3 DNA: TGTGCCAGCAGTGGGTTGCGGGTGAGCACAGATACGCAGTATTTT
CDR3 protein: CASSGLRVSTDTQYF

D gene: -
V gene: TRBV5-1
J gene: TRBJ1-1
CDR3 DNA: TGCGCCAGCAGCTTGACAGGAGGGAACACTGAAGCTTTCTTT
CDR3 protein: CASSLTGGNTEAFF

D gene: TRBD2
V gene: TRBV6-4
J gene: TRBJ2-7
CDR3 DNA: TGTGCCAGCGTAGCGGGAGTTAAGGACGAGCAGTACTTC
CDR3 protein: CASVAGVKDEQYF

D gene: TRBD1
V gene: TRBV29-1
J gene: TRBJ1-2
CDR3 DNA: TGCAGCGCCCAGGGGGCGGGTGGCTACACCTTC
CDR3 protein: CSAQGAGGYTF

D gene: -
V gene: TRBV5-6
J gene: TRBJ2-5
CDR3 DNA: TGTGCCAGCAGCTCAGTAGACCGGGACATCTACCAAGAGACCCAGTACTTC
CDR3 protein: CASSSVDRDIYQETQYF

D gene: TRBD2
V gene: TRBV6-4
J gene: TRBJ2-2
CDR3 DNA: TGTGCCAGCAGTGAGAGGGGCGGGAGCGACACCGGGGAGCTGTTTTTT
CDR3 protein: CASSERGGSDTGELFF

D gene: -
V gene: TRBV5-1
J gene: TRBJ2-7
CDR3 DNA: TGCGCCAGCAGCCGGACGGTAAGCTCCTACGAGCAGTACTTC
CDR3 protein: CASSRTVSSYEQYF

D gene: TRBD2
V gene: TRBV5-1
J gene: TRBJ2-5
CDR3 DNA: TGCGCCAGCAGCTCCCTCGCGGGAGGGCAAGAGACCCAGTACTTC
CDR3 protein: CASSSLAGGQETQYF

D gene: -
V gene: TRBV7-9
J gene: TRBJ1-5
CDR3 DNA: TGTGCCAGCAGCCCCGCGGGGGGGATTCAGCCCCAGCATTTT
CDR3 protein: CASSPAGGIQPQHF